This section outlines one TCR beta chain sequence together with its context. Every patient was affected by relapse after autologous stem cell transplantation, while exposure to brentuximab vedotin was not uniform. These data are taken from a study of PD-1 blockade in classical Hodgkin lymphoma. The CDR3 sequence is 16 residues long. Sequencing was performed with immunoSEQ multiplex PCR; in TCRdb, only in-frame clones are kept and a portion is missing. Of more than 35,000 clones listed, around 90% were seen once; the top ten hold about 7.8%. The sequences come from peripheral blood mononuclear cells (PBMCs), collected before the second cycle of nivolumab. The chain carries TRBV21-1 and TRBJ1-5. TRBV21-1 corresponds to a pseudogene. The receptor was derived from a human donor with classical Hodgkin lymphoma. The CDR3 sequence: CASSKESDPSNQPQHF. The CDR3 DNA reads TGTGCCAGCAGCAAAGAGTCAGACCCTAGCAATCAGCCCCAGCATTTT.